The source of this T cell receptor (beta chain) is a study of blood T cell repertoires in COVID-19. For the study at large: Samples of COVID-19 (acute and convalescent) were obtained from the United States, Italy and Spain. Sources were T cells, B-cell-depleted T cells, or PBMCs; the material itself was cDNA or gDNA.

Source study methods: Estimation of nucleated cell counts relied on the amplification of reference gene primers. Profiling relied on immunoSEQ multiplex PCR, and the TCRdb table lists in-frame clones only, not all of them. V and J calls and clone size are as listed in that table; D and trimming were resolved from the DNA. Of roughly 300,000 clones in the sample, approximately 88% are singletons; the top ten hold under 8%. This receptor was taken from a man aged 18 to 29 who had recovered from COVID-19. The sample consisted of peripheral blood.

This chain's CDR3 is CASSETGNYGYTF. CDR3 coding DNA: TGTGCCAGCAGTGAAACCGGTAACTATGGCTACACCTTC. The chain is built from TRBV2 and TRBJ1-2; D call uncertain. The CDR3 spans 13 residues. Trimming left V 2 bases short and J 1 base short, with 5 bases between. Germline V lookup: CDR1 SNHLY, CDR2 FYNNEI.